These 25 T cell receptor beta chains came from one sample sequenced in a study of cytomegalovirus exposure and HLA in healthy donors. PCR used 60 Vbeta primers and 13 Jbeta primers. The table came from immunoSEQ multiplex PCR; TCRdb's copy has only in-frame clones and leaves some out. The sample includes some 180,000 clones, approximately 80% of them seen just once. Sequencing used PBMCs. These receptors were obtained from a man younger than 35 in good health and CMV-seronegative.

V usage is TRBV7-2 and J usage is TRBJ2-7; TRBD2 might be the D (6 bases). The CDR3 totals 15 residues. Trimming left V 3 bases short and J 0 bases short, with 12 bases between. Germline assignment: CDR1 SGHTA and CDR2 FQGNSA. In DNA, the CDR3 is TGTGCCAGCAGCTTCACTAACGGGAGCTCCTACGAGCAGTACTTC. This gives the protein CASSFTNGSSYEQYF.

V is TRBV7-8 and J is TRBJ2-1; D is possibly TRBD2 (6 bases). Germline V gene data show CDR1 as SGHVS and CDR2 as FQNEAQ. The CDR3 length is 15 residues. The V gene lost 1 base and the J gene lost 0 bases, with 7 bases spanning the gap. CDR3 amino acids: CASSLVGGSYNEQFF. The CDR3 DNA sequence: TGTGCCAGCAGCTTAGTGGGAGGCTCCTACAATGAGCAGTTCTTC. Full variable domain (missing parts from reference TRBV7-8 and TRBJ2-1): GAGVSQSPRYKVAKRGQDVALRCDPISGHVSLFWYQQALGQGPEFLTYFQNEAQLDKSGLPSDRFFAERPEGSVSTLKIQRTQQEDSAVYLCASSLVGGSYNEQFFGPGTRLTVL.

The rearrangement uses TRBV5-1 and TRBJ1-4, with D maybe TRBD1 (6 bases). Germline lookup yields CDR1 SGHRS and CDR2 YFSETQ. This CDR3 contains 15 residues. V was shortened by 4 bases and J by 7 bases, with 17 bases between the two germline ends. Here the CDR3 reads CASSRIVGAGEKLFF. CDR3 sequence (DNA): TGCGCCAGCAGCCGCATTGTGGGGGCGGGTGAAAAACTGTTTTTT. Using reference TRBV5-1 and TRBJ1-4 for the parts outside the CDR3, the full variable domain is KAGVTQTPRYLIKTRGQQVTLSCSPISGHRSVSWYQQTPGQGLQFLFEYFSETQRNKGNFPGRFSGRQFSNSRSEMNVSTLELGDSALYLCASSRIVGAGEKLFFGSGTQLSVL.

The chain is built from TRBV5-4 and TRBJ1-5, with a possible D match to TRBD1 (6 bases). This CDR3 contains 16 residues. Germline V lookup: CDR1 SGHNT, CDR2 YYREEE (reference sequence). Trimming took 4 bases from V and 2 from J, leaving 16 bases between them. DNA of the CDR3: TGTGCCAGCAGCGTCGGGGGGGGCGTAGGCAATCAGCCCCAGCATTTT. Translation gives CASSVGGGVGNQPQHF.

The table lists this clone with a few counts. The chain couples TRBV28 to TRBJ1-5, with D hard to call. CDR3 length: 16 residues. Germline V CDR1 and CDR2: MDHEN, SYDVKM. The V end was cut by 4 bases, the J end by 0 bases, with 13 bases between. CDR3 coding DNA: TGTGCCAGCAGTTATACCTCCTCCTATAGCAATCAGCCCCAGCATTTT. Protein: CASSYTSSYSNQPQHF.

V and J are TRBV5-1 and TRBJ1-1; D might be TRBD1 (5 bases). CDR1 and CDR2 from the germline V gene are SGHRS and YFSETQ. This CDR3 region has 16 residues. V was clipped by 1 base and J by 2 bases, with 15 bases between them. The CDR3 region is CASSLKGWGPNTEAFF. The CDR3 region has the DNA TGCGCCAGCAGCTTGAAAGGGTGGGGCCCAAACACTGAAGCTTTCTTT. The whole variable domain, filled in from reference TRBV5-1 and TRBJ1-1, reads KAGVTQTPRYLIKTRGQQVTLSCSPISGHRSVSWYQQTPGQGLQFLFEYFSETQRNKGNFPGRFSGRQFSNSRSEMNVSTLELGDSALYLCASSLKGWGPNTEAFFGQGTRLTVV.

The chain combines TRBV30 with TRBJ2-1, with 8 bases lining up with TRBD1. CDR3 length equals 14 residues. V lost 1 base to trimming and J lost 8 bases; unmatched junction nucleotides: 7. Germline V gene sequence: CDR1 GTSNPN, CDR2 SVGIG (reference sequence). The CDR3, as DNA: TGTGCCTGGAGTGGGAGGACAGGGATGTATGAGCAGTTCTTC. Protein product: CAWSGRTGMYEQFF.

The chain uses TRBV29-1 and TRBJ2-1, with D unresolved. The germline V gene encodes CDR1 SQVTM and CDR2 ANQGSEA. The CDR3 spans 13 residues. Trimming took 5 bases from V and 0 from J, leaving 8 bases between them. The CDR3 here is CSVSPPSYNEQFF. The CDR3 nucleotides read TGCAGCGTTTCCCCTCCCTCCTACAATGAGCAGTTCTTC.

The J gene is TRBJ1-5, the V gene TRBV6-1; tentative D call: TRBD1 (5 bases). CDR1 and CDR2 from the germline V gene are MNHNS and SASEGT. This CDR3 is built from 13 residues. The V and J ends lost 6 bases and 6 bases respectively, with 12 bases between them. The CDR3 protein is CASSAQEGQPQHF. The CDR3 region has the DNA TGTGCCAGCAGCGCACAGGAAGGTCAGCCCCAGCATTTT.

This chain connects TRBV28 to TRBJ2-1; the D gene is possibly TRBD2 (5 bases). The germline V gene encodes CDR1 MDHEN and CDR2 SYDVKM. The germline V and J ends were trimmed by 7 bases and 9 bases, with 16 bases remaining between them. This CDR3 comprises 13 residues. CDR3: CASIRGPLGEQFF. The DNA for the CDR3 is TGTGCCAGCATCCGGGGTCCCCTAGGTGAGCAGTTCTTC.

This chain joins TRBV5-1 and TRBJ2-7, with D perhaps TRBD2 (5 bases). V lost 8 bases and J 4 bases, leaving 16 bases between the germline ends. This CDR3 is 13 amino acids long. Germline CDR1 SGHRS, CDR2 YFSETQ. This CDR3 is CASARRGLYEQYF. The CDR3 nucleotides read TGCGCCAGTGCCAGGCGCGGGCTTTACGAGCAGTACTTC.

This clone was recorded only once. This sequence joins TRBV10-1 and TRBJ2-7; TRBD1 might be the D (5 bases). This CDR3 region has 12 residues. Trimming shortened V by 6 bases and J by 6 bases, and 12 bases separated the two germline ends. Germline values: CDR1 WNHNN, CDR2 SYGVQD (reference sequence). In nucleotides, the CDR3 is TGCGCCAGCAGGTCAGTCCAGGGCGAGCAGTACTTC. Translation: CASRSVQGEQYF.

CDR3 bases: TGCGCCAGCAGTCTCCCAACACCGGGACACACCCTAGTTCATGGCAAAAACATTCAGTACTTC. As protein: CASSLPTPGHTLVHGKNIQYF. V is TRBV23-1 and J is TRBJ2-4; TRBD1 is a possible D gene (6 bases). TRBV23-1 is treated as an ORF (open reading frame) with a function not yet certain. There are 21 residues in the CDR3. V was pared by 4 bases and J by 3 bases, with 31 bases between.

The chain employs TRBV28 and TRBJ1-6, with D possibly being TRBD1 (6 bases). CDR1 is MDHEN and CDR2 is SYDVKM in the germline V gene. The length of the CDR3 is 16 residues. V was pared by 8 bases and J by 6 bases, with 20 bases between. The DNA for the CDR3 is TGTGCCAGCTTGCGTGGGGTGGGGGCGGTTAATTCACCCCTCCACTTT. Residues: CASLRGVGAVNSPLHF. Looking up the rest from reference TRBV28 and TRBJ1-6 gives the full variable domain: DVKVTQSSRYLVKRTGEKVFLECVQDMDHENMFWYRQDPGLGLRLIYFSYDVKMKEKGDIPEGYSVSREKKERFSLILESASTNQTSMYLCASLRGVGAVNSPLHFGNGTRLTVT.

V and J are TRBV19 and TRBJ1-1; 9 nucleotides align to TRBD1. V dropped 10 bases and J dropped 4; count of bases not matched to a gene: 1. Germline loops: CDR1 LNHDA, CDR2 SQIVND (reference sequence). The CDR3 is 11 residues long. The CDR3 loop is CATDRGTEAFF. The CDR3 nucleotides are TGTGCCACGGACAGGGGCACTGAAGCTTTCTTT.

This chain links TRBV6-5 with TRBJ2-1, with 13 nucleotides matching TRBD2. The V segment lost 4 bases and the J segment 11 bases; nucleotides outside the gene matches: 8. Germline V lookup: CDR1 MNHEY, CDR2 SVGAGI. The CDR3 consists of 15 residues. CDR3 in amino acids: CASSLRTSGGPKQFF. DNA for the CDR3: TGTGCCAGCAGTTTACGGACTAGCGGGGGCCCCAAGCAGTTCTTC.

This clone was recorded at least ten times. CDR3 nucleotide sequence: TGTGCCAGCAGCCCTACCGGGACAGGGAACTATGGCTACACCTTC. Protein sequence: CASSPTGTGNYGYTF. The genes are TRBV4-2 and TRBJ1-2; 9 positions match TRBD1. Germline values: CDR1 LGHNA, CDR2 YNFKEQ. The CDR3 length is 15 residues. The J segment lost 2 bases and the V segment lost 4 bases, leaving 5 bases of the junction unmatched.

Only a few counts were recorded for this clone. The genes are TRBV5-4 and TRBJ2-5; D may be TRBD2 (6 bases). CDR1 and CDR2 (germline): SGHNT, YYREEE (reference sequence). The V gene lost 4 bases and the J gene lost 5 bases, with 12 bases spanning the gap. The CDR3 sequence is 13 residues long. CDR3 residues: CASSVGSGETQYF. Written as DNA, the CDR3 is TGTGCCAGCAGCGTGGGAAGCGGGGAGACCCAGTACTTC.

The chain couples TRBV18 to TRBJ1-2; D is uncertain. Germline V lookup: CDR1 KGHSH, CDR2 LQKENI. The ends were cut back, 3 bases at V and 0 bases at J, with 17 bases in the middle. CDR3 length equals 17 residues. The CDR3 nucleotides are TGTGCCAGCTCACCCTTCCCCGTTGACACCGCTAACTATGGCTACACCTTC. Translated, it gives CASSPFPVDTANYGYTF.

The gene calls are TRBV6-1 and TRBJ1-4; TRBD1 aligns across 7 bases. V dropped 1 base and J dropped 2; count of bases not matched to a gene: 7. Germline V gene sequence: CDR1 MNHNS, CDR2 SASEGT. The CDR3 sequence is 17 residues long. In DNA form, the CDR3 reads TGTGCCAGCAGTGAAGGAGACAGGGCGAGCACTAATGAAAAACTGTTTTTT. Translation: CASSEGDRASTNEKLFF.

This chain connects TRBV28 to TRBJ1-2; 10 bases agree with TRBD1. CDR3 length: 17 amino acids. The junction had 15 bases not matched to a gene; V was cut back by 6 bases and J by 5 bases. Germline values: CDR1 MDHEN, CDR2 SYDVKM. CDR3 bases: TGTGCCAGCAGCGGCTACACCGGGACAGGGGCGGGGTATGGCTACACCTTC. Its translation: CASSGYTGTGAGYGYTF.

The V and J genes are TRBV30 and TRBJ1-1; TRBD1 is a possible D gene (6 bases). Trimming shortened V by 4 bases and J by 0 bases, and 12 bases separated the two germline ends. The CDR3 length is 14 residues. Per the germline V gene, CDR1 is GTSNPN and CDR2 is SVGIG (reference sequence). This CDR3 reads CAWNYGTMNTEAFF. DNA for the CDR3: TGTGCCTGGAACTACGGGACAATGAACACTGAAGCTTTCTTT. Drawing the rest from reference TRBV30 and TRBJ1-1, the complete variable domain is SQTIHQWPATLVQPVGSPLSLECTVEGTSNPNLYWYRQAAGRGLQLLFYSVGIGQISSEVPQNLSASRPQDRQFILSSKKLLLSDSGFYLCAWNYGTMNTEAFFGQGTRLTVV.

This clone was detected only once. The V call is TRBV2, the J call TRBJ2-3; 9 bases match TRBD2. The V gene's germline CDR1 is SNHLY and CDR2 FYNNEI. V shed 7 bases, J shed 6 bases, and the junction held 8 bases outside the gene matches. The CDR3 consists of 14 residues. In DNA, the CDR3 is TGTGCCAGCACCCGCGGGGGGGCTAGCGATACGCAGTATTTT. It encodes CASTRGGASDTQYF.

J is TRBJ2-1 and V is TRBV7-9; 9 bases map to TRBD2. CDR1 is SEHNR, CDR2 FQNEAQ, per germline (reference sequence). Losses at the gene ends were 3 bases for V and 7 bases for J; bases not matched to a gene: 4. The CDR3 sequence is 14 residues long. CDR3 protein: CASSFAGGPNEQFF. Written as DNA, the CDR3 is TGTGCCAGCAGCTTTGCGGGGGGGCCAAATGAGCAGTTCTTC.

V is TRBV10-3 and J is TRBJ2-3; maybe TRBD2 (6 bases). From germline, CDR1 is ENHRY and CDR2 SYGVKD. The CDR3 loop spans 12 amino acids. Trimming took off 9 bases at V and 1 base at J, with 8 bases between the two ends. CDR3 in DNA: TGTGCCATGGGGACTGGCACAGATACGCAGTATTTT. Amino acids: CAMGTGTDTQYF.